Presented here are 27 T cell receptor beta chains from one specimen sequenced in a study of cytomegalovirus exposure and HLA in healthy donors. Profiling relied on immunoSEQ multiplex PCR, and the TCRdb table lists in-frame clones only, not all of them. The sample shows about 330,000 clones, about 85% of them seen only once. What was sequenced was PBMCs. These receptors originate from a woman in her 30s in good health and CMV-seropositive.

V is TRBV30 and J is TRBJ1-2; no firm D call. CDR3 length: 11 residues. V was clipped by 2 bases and J by 4 bases, with 5 bases between them. Germline V lookup: CDR1 GTSNPN, CDR2 SVGIG (reference sequence). Written as DNA, the CDR3 is TGTGCCTGGAGTCAGCTCTATGGCTACACCTTC. It encodes CAWSQLYGYTF.

The chain recombines TRBV18 with TRBJ2-7; D tentatively fits TRBD1 or TRBD2 (6 bases each). The germline gives CDR1 KGHSH, CDR2 LQKENI. Trimming left V 4 bases short and J 4 bases short, with 17 bases between. The CDR3 covers 15 residues. CDR3 sequence reads: CASSRPGQGRYEQYF. The CDR3 DNA sequence: TGTGCCAGCTCACGGCCGGGGCAGGGGAGGTACGAGCAGTACTTC. The complete variable domain, with remaining parts taken from reference TRBV18 and TRBJ2-7, reads NAGVMQNPRHLVRRRGQEARLRCSPMKGHSHVYWYRQLPEEGLKFMVYLQKENIIDESGMPKERFSAEFPKEGPSILRIQQVVRGDSAAYFCASSRPGQGRYEQYFGPGTRLTVT.

J is TRBJ2-4 and V is TRBV7-3; possible D gene TRBD2, 6 bases. V gave up 4 bases and J gave up 0 bases, with 10 bases separating them. Germline lookup yields CDR1 SGHTA and CDR2 FQGTGA. The CDR3 totals 15 residues. In DNA, the CDR3 is TGTGCCAGCAGCTCATCCGGGGGAGCCAAAAACATTCAGTACTTC. This encodes CASSSSGGAKNIQYF.

The chain links TRBV4-3 to TRBJ2-1; 7 nucleotides agree with TRBD2. Germline assignment: CDR1 LGHNA and CDR2 YSLEER. With 0 bases clipped from V and 7 bases from J, the junction kept 9 bases outside the gene matches. The CDR3 totals 16 residues. The CDR3 spells CASSQDAGRGYNEQFF. The DNA of the CDR3 is TGCGCCAGCAGCCAAGATGCGGGGCGGGGGTATAATGAGCAGTTCTTC.

The chain couples TRBV27 to TRBJ2-1; no reliable D call. Germline lookup yields CDR1 MNHEY and CDR2 SMNVEV (reference sequence). The CDR3 loop spans 12 amino acids. Between the trimmed V and J ends, which lost 2 bases and 7 bases, there was a span of 6 bases. The CDR3, as DNA: TGTGCCAGCAGTTTAGCCGGGAATGAGCAGTTCTTC. The encoded protein is CASSLAGNEQFF.

This chain connects TRBV5-6 to TRBJ1-1; no firm D call. Germline V gene lookup returns CDR1 SGHDT and CDR2 YYEEEE. The CDR3 loop spans 15 amino acids. V was pared by 4 bases and J by 0 bases, with 13 bases between. Written as DNA, the CDR3 is TGTGCCAGCAGCAAACGTAGGGAAATGAACACTGAAGCTTTCTTT. Its protein is CASSKRREMNTEAFF.

The chain links TRBV5-1 to TRBJ2-1; the D is unclear. Trimming cost V 4 bases and J 8 bases, with 19 bases left between them. Germline loops: CDR1 SGHRS, CDR2 YFSETQ. The CDR3 is 15 residues long. CDR3 region: CASSPEVLLGDEQFF. Written as DNA, the CDR3 is TGCGCCAGCAGCCCCGAAGTACTCCTAGGCGATGAGCAGTTCTTC.

The genes are TRBV15 and TRBJ1-1, with 8 bases aligning to TRBD1. Germline values: CDR1 LNHNV, CDR2 YYDKDF (reference sequence). The CDR3 has 16 amino acids. The V and J ends lost 2 bases and 0 bases, in that order; junction bases with no gene match: 5. The CDR3 bases are TGTGCCACCAGCAGACCAAGGACAGGGCTGAACACTGAAGCTTTCTTT. Amino acids: CATSRPRTGLNTEAFF.

The genes are TRBV6-5 and TRBJ2-5, with D perhaps TRBD1 (6 bases). V gave up 2 bases and J gave up 0 bases, with 10 bases separating them. From germline, CDR1 is MNHEY and CDR2 SVGAGI. The CDR3 is 15 residues long. CDR3 bases: TGTGCCAGCAGTTACGGACGGACAGACCAAGAGACCCAGTACTTC. The encoded protein is CASSYGRTDQETQYF.

The CDR3 sequence is CASGLQGGGLLNQPQHF. DNA for the CDR3: TGTGCCAGCGGATTACAGGGAGGGGGGCTTCTCAATCAGCCCCAGCATTTT. The chain is built from TRBV27 and TRBJ1-5; possibly TRBD1 for D (6 bases). The CDR3 is made up of 17 amino acids. The V and J ends lost 8 bases and 3 bases respectively, with 23 bases between them. The germline V gene has CDR1 MNHEY and CDR2 SMNVEV (reference sequence).

This clone has just a few counts. The V gene is TRBV18, the J gene TRBJ2-7; D gene ambiguous. Germline CDR1 reads KGHSH; CDR2 reads LQKENI. CDR3 length: 14 residues. The V end lost 2 bases, the J end lost 4 bases, and 12 bases lay between the germline ends. CDR3 DNA: TGTGCCAGCTCACCAATGGGTCTATTGTACGAGCAGTACTTC. Amino acids: CASSPMGLLYEQYF.

The chain has TRBV4-1 and TRBJ1-1; D is ambiguous. CDR1 and CDR2 from the germline V gene are MGHRA and YSYEKL. There are 16 residues in the CDR3. The V end lost 4 bases, the J end lost 1 base, and 16 bases lay between the germline ends. DNA of the CDR3: TGCGCCAGCAGCCGTCTACCCCTGGGCGGGAACACTGAAGCTTTCTTT. Translation gives CASSRLPLGGNTEAFF.

The V call is TRBV2, the J call TRBJ1-1; the match to TRBD1 covers 8 bases. The CDR3 is 14 residues long. Losses at the gene ends were 8 bases for V and 6 bases for J; bases not matched to a gene: 11. Germline values: CDR1 SNHLY, CDR2 FYNNEI. Here the CDR3 DNA reads TGTGCCAGCGTGCGGACAGGGATTAAGGCTGAAGCTTTCTTT. Amino acids: CASVRTGIKAEAFF.

This clone has a handful of counts. The chain is built from TRBV28 and TRBJ1-2; weak D call: TRBD1 (5 bases). CDR3 length equals 14 residues. Trimming cost V 2 bases and J 4 bases, with 11 bases left between them. Germline-derived CDR1 and CDR2 are MDHEN and SYDVKM. This CDR3 reads CASSLGGRVYGYTF. Here the CDR3 DNA reads TGTGCCAGCAGTTTAGGCGGCAGGGTCTATGGCTACACCTTC.

The V call is TRBV7-9, the J call TRBJ1-2, with D perhaps matching TRBD1 (5 bases). Germline assignment: CDR1 SEHNR and CDR2 FQNEAQ (reference sequence). Trimming took off 5 bases at V and 3 bases at J, with 16 bases between the two ends. The CDR3 consists of 15 residues. The CDR3 DNA is TGTGCCAGCAGCGAAACACGGGGCAAGGACTATGGCTACACCTTC. Translating gives CASSETRGKDYGYTF.

This chain joins TRBV5-1 and TRBJ2-7, with 11 positions matching TRBD2. Per germline, CDR1 SGHRS and CDR2 YFSETQ. CDR3 length equals 18 residues. Germline trimming cut 2 bases from V and 2 bases from J; bases unmatched to any gene: 12. This CDR3 is CASSFFTSGGLSAYEQYF. CDR3 sequence (DNA): TGCGCCAGCAGCTTTTTTACTAGCGGGGGCCTATCCGCCTACGAGCAGTACTTC.

The chain couples TRBV13 to TRBJ1-4; D call uncertain. The CDR3 contains 16 residues. The germline V gene encodes CDR1 PRHDT and CDR2 FYEKMQ (reference sequence). V was trimmed by 1 base and J by 4 bases, leaving 13 bases between them. This CDR3 reads CASSLANGVDNEKLFF. CDR3 coding DNA: TGTGCCAGCAGCTTAGCGAACGGGGTCGATAATGAAAAACTGTTTTTT. The entire variable domain, with the rest obtained from reference TRBV13 and TRBJ1-4, is as follows: AAGVIQSPRHLIKEKRETATLKCYPIPRHDTVYWYQQGPGQDPQFLISFYEKMQSDKGSIPDRFSAQQFSDYHSELNMSSLELGDSALYFCASSLANGVDNEKLFFGSGTQLSVL.

V is TRBV5-4 and J is TRBJ2-1, with TRBD2 as a possible D gene (5 bases). Between the trimmed V and J ends, which lost 3 bases and 5 bases, there was a span of 9 bases. The length of the CDR3 is 13 residues. In germline, CDR1 is SGHNT, CDR2 YYREEE (reference sequence). The CDR3 sequence is CASSSPGNNEQFF. The CDR3 coding sequence is TGTGCCAGCAGCTCCCCGGGGAACAATGAGCAGTTCTTC.

The chain employs TRBV7-7 and TRBJ2-2; TRBD2 agrees at 14 bases. The junction had 8 bases not matched to a gene; V was cut back by 3 bases and J by 5 bases. The CDR3 is 18 residues long. In germline, CDR1 is SSHAT, CDR2 FNYEAQ (reference sequence). CDR3 sequence: CASSFRLAGGPETGELFF. The CDR3 nucleotides are TGTGCCAGCAGCTTTAGACTAGCGGGGGGGCCGGAAACCGGGGAGCTGTTTTTT.

V usage is TRBV6-5 and J usage is TRBJ1-2; tentative D call: TRBD1 (5 bases). V was shortened by 6 bases and J by 5 bases, with 13 bases between the two germline ends. The CDR3 extends over 13 amino acids. Germline V gene data show CDR1 as MNHEY and CDR2 as SVGAGI. CDR3 bases: TGTGCCAGCAGACCTCCGGGACGATATGGCTACACCTTC. This translates into CASRPPGRYGYTF.

The rearrangement links TRBV2 to TRBJ2-2; no clear D. V was trimmed by 0 bases and J by 6 bases, leaving 11 bases between them. The CDR3 spans 15 residues. CDR1 is SNHLY and CDR2 is FYNNEI in the germline V gene. This CDR3 reads CASSEAGYNSGELFF. DNA for the CDR3: TGTGCCAGCAGTGAAGCGGGATACAATTCCGGGGAGCTGTTTTTT.

V gene TRBV2 combines with J gene TRBJ2-7; D is perhaps TRBD1 (5 bases). The V end lost 5 bases, the J end lost 6 bases, and 11 bases lay between the germline ends. Germline V lookup: CDR1 SNHLY, CDR2 FYNNEI. This CDR3 spans 12 amino acids. For the CDR3, the DNA is TGTGCCAGCAGTCCACAGGTTGGCGAGCAGTACTTC. Protein product: CASSPQVGEQYF.

The chain has TRBV28 and TRBJ1-6; maybe TRBD1 (5 bases). Trimming removed 2 bases from V and 9 bases from J, with 20 bases in between. This CDR3 spans 17 amino acids. Germline V gives CDR1 MDHEN, CDR2 SYDVKM. The CDR3 coding sequence is TGTGCCAGCAGTTTAGACGGGACGACCCGGAAGCTTTCACCCCTCCACTTT. Translating gives CASSLDGTTRKLSPLHF.

There are many counts of this clone. The rearrangement joins TRBV5-1 to TRBJ2-5; possibly TRBD2 for D (5 bases). Looked up from germline, CDR1 is SGHRS and CDR2 is YFSETQ. CDR3 length: 11 amino acids. V shed 5 bases and J shed 7 bases, with 9 bases lying between them. In DNA form, the CDR3 reads TGCGCCAGCAGTGAACTAGGGACCCAGTACTTC. The encoded protein is CASSELGTQYF. The full variable domain, its missing parts supplied by reference TRBV5-1 and TRBJ2-5, is KAGVTQTPRYLIKTRGQQVTLSCSPISGHRSVSWYQQTPGQGLQFLFEYFSETQRNKGNFPGRFSGRQFSNSRSEMNVSTLELGDSALYLCASSELGTQYFGPGTRLLVL.

This clone was counted only a few times. V gene TRBV5-4 combines with J gene TRBJ2-7, with TRBD1 matching 9 bases. V shed 4 bases, J shed 4 bases, and the junction held 6 bases outside the gene matches. The CDR3 runs to 14 residues. Germline V gives CDR1 SGHNT, CDR2 YYREEE (reference sequence). The CDR3 region has the DNA TGTGCCAGCAGCGGGGGACAGGGTGTGTACGAGCAGTACTTC. This translates into CASSGGQGVYEQYF. Full variable domain (outside the CDR3, taken from reference TRBV5-4 and TRBJ2-7): ETGVTQSPTHLIKTRGQQVTLRCSSQSGHNTVSWYQQALGQGPQFIFQYYREEENGRGNFPPRFSGLQFPNYSSELNVNALELDDSALYLCASSGGQGVYEQYFGPGTRLTVT.

V is TRBV2 and J is TRBJ2-5, with TRBD2 identical over 9 bases. Germline CDR1 reads SNHLY; CDR2 reads FYNNEI. J lost 2 bases, V lost 8 bases, and 6 bases had no gene match. CDR3 size: 14 residues. The CDR3: CASYSGLAQETQYF. The CDR3 DNA sequence: TGTGCCAGCTATTCGGGACTAGCACAAGAGACCCAGTACTTC.

This chain connects TRBV19 to TRBJ1-2, with 9 bases lining up with TRBD1. In germline, CDR1 is LNHDA, CDR2 SQIVND (reference sequence). The CDR3 contains 15 residues. Trimming took 5 bases from V and 4 from J; bases not matched to a gene: 8. CDR3 amino acids: CASSHTGGRGYGYTF. The CDR3 DNA follows: TGTGCCAGTAGTCATACAGGGGGCAGGGGCTATGGCTACACCTTC. Together with reference TRBV19 and TRBJ1-2, the CDR3 gives the full variable domain: DGGITQSPKYLFRKEGQNVTLSCEQNLNHDAMYWYRQDPGQGLRLIYYSQIVNDFQKGDIAEGYSVSREKKESFPLTVTSAQKNPTAFYLCASSHTGGRGYGYTFGSGTRLTVV.